Each of the 31 T cell receptor beta chains below was sequenced from the same sample in a study of PD-1 blockade in classical Hodgkin lymphoma. All the patients suffered relapse after autologous stem cell transplantation, and brentuximab vedotin exposure differed. The assay was immunoSEQ multiplex PCR, and TCRdb's table has in-frame clones only and misses some. There are 40,000 to 65,000 clones in the sample; 81% occur only once, and 16% lies in the top ten. This specimen consisted of peripheral blood mononuclear cells (PBMCs), obtained at baseline. The receptors originated from a human donor with classical Hodgkin lymphoma.

This clone was seen more than once but under ten times. The chain combines TRBV15 with TRBJ1-1; a possible D gene is TRBD1 (5 bases). CDR3 length: 14 amino acids. CDR1 and CDR2 from the germline V gene are LNHNV and YYDKDF (reference sequence). V was shortened by 0 bases and J by 6 bases, with 11 bases between the two germline ends. The CDR3 bases are TGTGCCACCAGCAGAGACAGACAGTGGGCTGAAGCTTTCTTT. This gives the protein CATSRDRQWAEAFF.

J is TRBJ1-5 and V is TRBV6-5; no clear D. CDR3 length: 13 amino acids. V was cut by 8 bases and J by 0 bases, with 8 bases left in between. Germline V gene lookup returns CDR1 MNHEY and CDR2 SVGAGI. The CDR3 DNA follows: TGTGCCAGCGCCGCGTCTAGCAATCAGCCCCAGCATTTT. This gives the protein CASAASSNQPQHF.

The rearrangement uses TRBV11-2 and TRBJ2-1; no firm D call. This CDR3 has 17 residues. Trimming left V 2 bases short and J 0 bases short, with 14 bases between. Germline CDR1 SGHAT, CDR2 FQNNGV. Here the CDR3 reads CASSLIVQRLSYNEQFF. CDR3 sequence (DNA): TGTGCCAGCAGCTTAATCGTTCAACGCCTCTCCTACAATGAGCAGTTCTTC.

The chain recombines TRBV5-6 with TRBJ1-2; no clear D. Germline CDR1 and CDR2: SGHDT and YYEEEE. Deletions cut 0 bases from V and 6 bases from J, with 3 bases between. The CDR3 spans 11 residues. CDR3 nucleotides: TGTGCCAGCAGCTTGGAACATGGCTACACCTTC. Its protein product is CASSLEHGYTF.

The chain uses TRBV12-5 and TRBJ1-2, with D possibly being TRBD1 (6 bases). Germline CDR1 is LGHNT and CDR2 is FRNRAP. The CDR3 totals 16 residues. With 0 bases removed from V and 0 bases from J, the gap between germline ends came to 11 bases. In DNA, the CDR3 is TGTGCTAGTGGTTTGGTACTGGGGGGCCCTAACTATGGCTACACCTTC. This sequence encodes CASGLVLGGPNYGYTF.

This chain joins TRBV30 and TRBJ1-5, with a tentative D call TRBD1 (6 bases). The CDR3 contains 14 residues. The germline gives CDR1 GTSNPN, CDR2 SVGIG (reference sequence). Trimming removed 3 bases from V and 6 bases from J, with 15 bases in between. CDR3 coding DNA: TGTGCCTGGAGCGCAGGGGATAGGGGTCAGCCCCAGCATTTT. The encoded protein is CAWSAGDRGQPQHF.

The V and J genes are TRBV30 and TRBJ1-3; 7 bases map to TRBD1. Germline V gives CDR1 GTSNPN, CDR2 SVGIG (reference sequence). Trimming removed 1 base from V and 4 bases from J; junction bases left unmatched: 4. The CDR3 extends over 14 amino acids. CDR3 in DNA: TGTGCCTGGAGTGATACAGGGGTAGGAAACACCATATATTTT. It is translated as CAWSDTGVGNTIYF.

As for this clone: Other DNA sequences from this sample encode an identical CDR3 as well. The chain employs TRBV7-9 and TRBJ2-1, with D unresolved. Trimming shortened V by 0 bases and J by 4 bases, and 1 base separated the two germline ends. Germline CDR1 SEHNR, CDR2 FQNEAQ (reference sequence). CDR3 length equals 12 residues. Here the CDR3 reads CASSLAYNEQFF. The CDR3 DNA sequence: TGTGCCAGCAGCTTAGCTTACAATGAGCAGTTCTTC.

The chain employs TRBV27 and TRBJ2-5; D tentatively reads TRBD1 or TRBD2 (7 bases each). CDR1 is MNHEY and CDR2 is SMNVEV in the germline V gene (reference sequence). Trimming left V 4 bases short and J 5 bases short, with 14 bases between. This CDR3 spans 14 amino acids. The CDR3 is CASSWEGAAETQYF. The CDR3 nucleotides read TGTGCCAGCAGTTGGGAGGGGGCCGCGGAGACCCAGTACTTC.

This rearrangement joins TRBV6-5 to TRBJ1-1, with a possible D match to TRBD1 (6 bases). There are 14 residues in the CDR3. Between the trimmed V and J ends, which lost 0 bases and 5 bases, there was a span of 10 bases. Germline-derived CDR1 and CDR2 are MNHEY and SVGAGI. This CDR3 is CASSYSGGRTEAFF. The DNA for the CDR3 is TGTGCCAGCAGTTACTCAGGGGGACGGACTGAAGCTTTCTTT.

In nucleotides, the CDR3 is TGTGCCAGCAGACGGGCCGCCTATCCCTCCTACGAGCAGTACTTC. Residues: CASRRAAYPSYEQYF. The chain is built from TRBV21-1 and TRBJ2-7. TRBV21-1 represents a pseudogene. CDR3 length: 15 amino acids.

The chain joins TRBV2 to TRBJ2-1; D perhaps matches TRBD2 (5 bases). This CDR3 has 15 residues. Germline values: CDR1 SNHLY, CDR2 FYNNEI. V lost 5 bases and J 2 bases, leaving 13 bases between the germline ends. The CDR3 nucleotides read TGTGCCAGCAGTCTAGCCCCGTTAACCTACAATGAGCAGTTCTTC. It codes for CASSLAPLTYNEQFF.

The chain joins TRBV4-1 to TRBJ1-2; weak D call: TRBD1 (6 bases). The length of the CDR3 is 15 residues. Germline loops: CDR1 MGHRA, CDR2 YSYEKL. V lost 3 bases and J lost 3, with 14 bases in between. CDR3 bases: TGCGCCAGCAGCCACCCAGGGGAGAAGGACTATGGCTACACCTTC. It encodes CASSHPGEKDYGYTF.

The chain combines TRBV5-1 with TRBJ2-5, with a possible D match to TRBD2 (6 bases). The CDR3 extends over 14 amino acids. The ends were cut back, 2 bases at V and 4 bases at J, with 12 bases in the middle. Germline V gene lookup returns CDR1 SGHRS and CDR2 YFSETQ. The CDR3 loop reads CASSLPGSGETQYF. The CDR3 nucleotides are TGCGCCAGCAGCTTACCCGGGAGCGGAGAGACCCAGTACTTC.

The rearrangement joins TRBV10-3 to TRBJ2-1; 7 nucleotides match TRBD2. This CDR3 contains 15 residues. V lost 2 bases to trimming and J lost 7 bases; unmatched junction nucleotides: 8. Germline V lookup: CDR1 ENHRY, CDR2 SYGVKD. The CDR3 bases are TGTGCCATCAGTGAGAAAGCGGGACGGGGAAATGAGCAGTTCTTC. Its translation: CAISEKAGRGNEQFF.

The DNA for the CDR3 is TGTGCCAGTAGGACAATTGACTACGGCAATCAGCCCCAGCATTTT. It encodes CASRTIDYGNQPQHF. This chain joins TRBV19 and TRBJ1-5, with D unclear. V lost 6 bases and J 2 bases, leaving 14 bases between the germline ends. Germline CDR1 reads LNHDA; CDR2 reads SQIVND (reference sequence). This CDR3 has 15 residues.

The J gene is TRBJ2-3, the V gene TRBV5-4; D possibly uses TRBD1 or TRBD2 (5 bases each). Trimming removed 0 bases from V and 6 bases from J, with 14 bases in between. Germline CDR1 and CDR2: SGHNT and YYREEE (reference sequence). CDR3 length: 15 residues. The chain's CDR3 is CASSLGQGEIDTQYF. In DNA, the CDR3 is TGTGCCAGCAGCTTGGGCCAGGGAGAGATCGATACGCAGTATTTT.

This clone was counted only a few times. The chain has TRBV5-4 and TRBJ1-2, with 7 bases fitting TRBD1. Germline assignment: CDR1 SGHNT and CDR2 YYREEE (reference sequence). V shed 4 bases and J 7 bases; nucleotides not matched to a gene: 10. This CDR3 is 14 amino acids long. CDR3 loop: CASSLPDRVGGYTF. In DNA, the CDR3 is TGTGCCAGCAGCCTACCCGACAGGGTGGGTGGCTACACCTTC.

The V call is TRBV29-1, the J call TRBJ1-1; D uncertain. With 7 bases removed from V and 4 bases from J, the gap between germline ends came to 22 bases. The germline gives CDR1 SQVTM, CDR2 ANQGSEA. The CDR3 is 15 amino acids. CDR3 sequence: CSAVEAGGFGTEAFF. In DNA form, the CDR3 reads TGCAGCGCCGTAGAGGCAGGCGGGTTTGGCACTGAAGCTTTCTTT.

The chain joins TRBV11-3 to TRBJ2-7, with D possibly being TRBD2 (6 bases). The V end lost 1 base, the J end lost 0 bases, and 10 bases lay between the germline ends. This CDR3 contains 15 residues. Germline-derived CDR1 and CDR2 are SGHNT and YENEEA. CDR3 DNA: TGTGCCAGCAGCTTAGGACTAGGGCACTCCTACGAGCAGTACTTC. Encoded protein: CASSLGLGHSYEQYF.

The chain couples TRBV6-5 to TRBJ2-2; TRBD1 matches at 11 bases. The germline V gene has CDR1 MNHEY and CDR2 SVGAGI. The CDR3 is 16 residues long. Germline trimming cut 1 base from V and 7 bases from J; bases unmatched to any gene: 5. The DNA of the CDR3 is TGTGCCAGCAGTTACTTCGGACAGGGGGCGTTCGGGGAGCTGTTTTTT. It codes for CASSYFGQGAFGELFF.

The chain recombines TRBV7-3 with TRBJ2-2; the D is unclear. Trimming left V 3 bases short and J 4 bases short, with 9 bases between. The CDR3 runs to 14 residues. CDR1 SGHTA and CDR2 FQGTGA come from the germline V gene. The DNA for the CDR3 is TGTGCCAGCAGCTTGTCCCCGAGCACCGGGGAGCTGTTTTTT. Its protein is CASSLSPSTGELFF.

CDR3 in DNA: TGTGCCTGGAGAGTCGACCGGGACGCGCTCCCATACGAGCAGTACTTC. Its protein product is CAWRVDRDALPYEQYF. This chain uses TRBV30 with TRBJ2-7; D possibly matches TRBD1 or TRBD2 (5 bases each). CDR3 size: 16 residues. Trimming pared 3 bases from V and 4 bases from J, leaving 22 bases between. Germline V CDR1 and CDR2: GTSNPN, SVGIG (reference sequence).

The chain employs TRBV4-1 and TRBJ2-3; 7 positions match TRBD2. Germline V lookup: CDR1 MGHRA, CDR2 YSYEKL. The CDR3 contains 14 residues. V was pared by 3 bases and J by 4 bases, with 4 bases of the junction left unmatched. The CDR3 region has the DNA TGCGCCAGCAGCCAGGTGACTAGCTCAGATACGCAGTATTTT. Residues: CASSQVTSSDTQYF.

The chain recombines TRBV15 with TRBJ1-2; no firm D call. Between the trimmed V and J ends, which lost 1 base and 3 bases, there was a span of 9 bases. Germline CDR1 reads LNHNV; CDR2 reads YYDKDF (reference sequence). This CDR3 is 14 amino acids long. The CDR3 nucleotides read TGTGCCACCAGCAGAGCATCCGGGGACTATGGCTACACCTTC. Encoded protein: CATSRASGDYGYTF. Based on the CDR3 plus reference TRBV15 and TRBJ1-2, the full variable domain is DAMVIQNPRYQVTQFGKPVTLSCSQTLNHNVMYWYQQKSSQAPKLLFHYYDKDFNNEADTPDNFQSRRPNTSFCFLDIRSPGLGDTAMYLCATSRASGDYGYTFGSGTRLTVV.

The V and J genes are TRBV6-5 and TRBJ1-2; D not certain. The CDR3 sequence is 12 residues long. Trimming pared 5 bases from V and 3 bases from J, leaving 7 bases between. Germline CDR1 MNHEY, CDR2 SVGAGI. The CDR3 DNA is TGTGCCAGCAGTCAGAAATACTATGGCTACACCTTC. This sequence encodes CASSQKYYGYTF.

The gene calls are TRBV15 and TRBJ1-3, with D unclear. The CDR3 has 17 amino acids. Germline loops: CDR1 LNHNV, CDR2 YYDKDF (reference sequence). V lost 0 bases and J 1 base, leaving 13 bases between the germline ends. The CDR3 sequence is CATSRDVEVTSGNTIYF. The CDR3 DNA sequence: TGTGCCACCAGCAGAGATGTTGAGGTTACTTCTGGAAACACCATATATTTT.

The V and J genes are TRBV19 and TRBJ1-1, with 7 bases lining up with TRBD1. CDR1 is LNHDA and CDR2 is SQIVND in the germline V gene (reference sequence). Unmatched junction bases numbered 5, after V lost 6 bases and J lost 1 base. The CDR3 spans 14 residues. The CDR3 loop is CASRWDSRNTEAFF. DNA of the CDR3: TGTGCCAGTAGGTGGGACAGCAGGAACACTGAAGCTTTCTTT. Filled out from reference TRBV19 and TRBJ1-1, the complete variable domain reads DGGITQSPKYLFRKEGQNVTLSCEQNLNHDAMYWYRQDPGQGLRLIYYSQIVNDFQKGDIAEGYSVSREKKESFPLTVTSAQKNPTAFYLCASRWDSRNTEAFFGQGTRLTVV.

This clone showed up just once. The chain employs TRBV30 and TRBJ2-1; D is tentatively TRBD1 or TRBD2 (5 bases each). V was cut by 3 bases and J by 10 bases, with 13 bases left in between. CDR3 length: 12 residues. Germline CDR1 GTSNPN, CDR2 SVGIG (reference sequence). CDR3 nucleotides: TGTGCCTGGAGCGGGACCTTCGGCGAGCAGTTCTTC. Translating gives CAWSGTFGEQFF.

The chain couples TRBV28 to TRBJ1-2, with 7 bases identical to TRBD1. J was trimmed by 14 bases and V by 6 bases; bases with no gene match: 24. Germline V gene lookup returns CDR1 MDHEN and CDR2 SYDVKM. This CDR3 contains 16 residues. The CDR3: CASRGDSRTSTMARTF. Written as DNA, the CDR3 is TGTGCCAGCAGAGGGGACAGCCGGACTTCAACTATGGCTAGGACCTTC.

This clone occurred once. The chain links TRBV19 to TRBJ1-5; 11 bases map to TRBD1. Germline CDR1 LNHDA, CDR2 SQIVND (reference sequence). The length of the CDR3 is 15 residues. Trimming at V came to 6 bases and at J to 3 bases, leaving 4 bases not matched to a gene. CDR3 coding DNA: TGTGCCAGTAGGCCGGGACAGGGGGTCAATCAGCCCCAGCATTTT. Translation gives CASRPGQGVNQPQHF. The variable domain in full, completed from reference TRBV19 and TRBJ1-5, reads DGGITQSPKYLFRKEGQNVTLSCEQNLNHDAMYWYRQDPGQGLRLIYYSQIVNDFQKGDIAEGYSVSREKKESFPLTVTSAQKNPTAFYLCASRPGQGVNQPQHFGDGTRLSIL.